This T cell receptor (beta chain) was documented in a study of cytomegalovirus exposure and HLA in healthy donors. CDR3 length: 15 amino acids. Per the germline V gene, CDR1 is LGHNA and CDR2 is YSLEER. Trimming cost V 0 bases and J 5 bases, with 13 bases left between them. The PCR ran on 60 Vbeta and 13 Jbeta primers. Using immunoSEQ multiplex PCR, the repertoire was profiled, and TCRdb retains in-frame clones only, with some absent. Among about 120,000 clones listed, 70% to 85% were seen once. The source is a woman aged 45 to 65 in good health and CMV-seropositive. Sample: PBMCs. This rearrangement joins TRBV4-3 to TRBJ1-1; no firm D call. CDR3 protein: CASSQDSAGGTEAFF. CDR3 sequence (DNA): TGCGCCAGCAGCCAAGATTCCGCCGGAGGGACTGAAGCTTTCTTT.